The sequence of this T cell receptor beta chain was determined in a study of CD8 T cells in ankylosing spondylitis. Study-level findings and limits: What appeared characteristic of ankylosing spondylitis blood was a TCR beta motif of 7 or 8 highly homologous variants.

TCRdb analysed the 5' RACE reads with MiXCR anew, one entry per CDR3 protein. The sample contains 30,000 to 45,000 distinct CDR3 sequences, 4.5% to 6% of which appear only once. This clonotype was seen at least ten times. The antigen is undetermined. CDR1 and CDR2 from the germline V gene are KGHDR and SFDVKD. CDR3 length: 16 residues. Trimming took 3 bases from V and 6 from J; bases not matched to a gene: 8. The origin of this receptor is a male donor with ankylosing spondylitis or in good health (not recorded which). V and J are TRBV24-1 and TRBJ1-5, with 9 bases that match TRBD1. The material sequenced was blood, either unsorted or a sorted T cell fraction (not recorded which). The CDR3 sequence is CATSDLKQGAGQPQHF. As DNA, the CDR3 is TGTGCCACCAGTGATCTGAAACAGGGGGCTGGTCAGCCCCAGCATTTT.